Here is one T cell receptor beta chain with its context. This entry is derived from a study of blood T cell repertoires in COVID-19. As for the study in general: T cells, B-cell-depleted T cells, or PBMCs supplied cDNA or gDNA.

The assay was immunoSEQ multiplex PCR, and TCRdb's table has in-frame clones only and misses some. The table records 95,000 to 150,000 clones, about 86% of them present only once. The V segment lost 0 bases and the J segment 7 bases; nucleotides outside the gene matches: 9. This CDR3 is 16 amino acids long. CDR1 and CDR2 from the germline V gene are SGHTA and FQGNSA. This TCR was recovered from a woman aged 50 to 60 with active or convalescent COVID-19. Sequencing input: peripheral blood. The chain recombines TRBV7-2 with TRBJ2-3; 8 bases match TRBD2. In nucleotides, the CDR3 is TGTGCCAGCAGCTTAGCGGGATCTAGCGGGTCCTATACGCAGTATTTT. Amino acids: CASSLAGSSGSYTQYF.